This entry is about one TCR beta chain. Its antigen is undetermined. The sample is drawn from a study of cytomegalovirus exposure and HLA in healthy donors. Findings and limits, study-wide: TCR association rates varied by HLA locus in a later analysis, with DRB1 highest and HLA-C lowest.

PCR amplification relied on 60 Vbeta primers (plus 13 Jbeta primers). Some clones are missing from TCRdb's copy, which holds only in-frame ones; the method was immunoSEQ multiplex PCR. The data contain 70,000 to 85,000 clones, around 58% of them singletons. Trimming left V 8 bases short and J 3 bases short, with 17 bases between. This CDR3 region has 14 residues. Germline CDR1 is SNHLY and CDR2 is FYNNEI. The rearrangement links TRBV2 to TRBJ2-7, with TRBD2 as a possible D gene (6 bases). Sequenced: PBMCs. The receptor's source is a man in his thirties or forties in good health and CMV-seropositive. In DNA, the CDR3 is TGTGCCAGCGGGAGTAGACTAGGGCGCTACGAGCAGTACTTC. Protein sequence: CASGSRLGRYEQYF. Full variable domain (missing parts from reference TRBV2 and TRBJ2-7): EPEVTQTPSHQVTQMGQEVILRCVPISNHLYFYWYRQILGQKVEFLVSFYNNEISEKSEIFDDQFSVERPDGSNFTLKIRSTKLEDSAMYFCASGSRLGRYEQYFGPGTRLTVT.